In its sample, the clone carrying this T cell receptor (beta chain) was seen a few times. No antigen is known for it. PCR was performed a second time for about 7 to 11 cycles using a sample-barcoded 5' primer and a J-beta primer mix. Every molecule of cDNA carried a tag from a template-switch adaptor with 12 random nucleotides. TCRdb called the 5' RACE reads again in MiXCR, with one record for every CDR3 protein. Here the sample spans under 800,000 distinct CDR3 sequences, 21% being singletons. Germline CDR1 and CDR2: SGHAT and FQNNGV. The CDR3 has 15 amino acids. V gave up 4 bases and J gave up 1 base, with 12 bases separating them. This specimen comes from a study of blood T cells in healthy people across ages. The study, taken as a whole, reports: Age showed a roughly linear inverse relationship with TCR beta diversity per million T cells. For the donors, CMV status was unknown and possibly confounded expanded clonotype changes. Diversity was higher, and naive CD4+ cells more numerous, in long-lived donors than in aged donors.

The sequence came from a man between 65 and 80 years old in good health. This chain joins TRBV11-2 and TRBJ2-3; TRBD1 might be the D (6 bases). Sample: blood. The DNA for the CDR3 is TGTGCCAGCAGCTCAATTGCAGGGGGCACAGATACGCAGTATTTT. Its protein is CASSSIAGGTDTQYF. Variable domain in full (rest from reference TRBV11-2 and TRBJ2-3): EAGVAQSPRYKIIEKRQSVAFWCNPISGHATLYWYQQILGQGPKLLIQFQNNGVVDDSQLPKDRFSAERLKGVDSTLKIQPAKLEDSAVYLCASSSIAGGTDTQYFGPGTRLTVL.